A single sample is the source of the 27 T cell receptor beta chains below, sequenced in a study of T-cell reconstitution after alpha-beta-depleted transplantation in children. This sample's TCRbeta library carried unique molecular identifier barcodes. TCRdb reprocessed the PCR reads via MiXCR and lists one record per CDR3 protein. Here the sample spans approximately 170,000 distinct CDR3 sequences, 11% being singletons. Source: PBMCs, taken before TCRalphabeta/CD19-depleted stem cell transplant. The receptors stem from a boy aged 2 to 10 with acute myeloid leukemia, due to receive a stem cell transplant.

To note about this clonotype: Given a much more abundant clone one base away, this may be a read error. This chain uses TRBV7-9 with TRBJ2-2; 13 bases fit TRBD2. The CDR3 covers 16 residues. Germline CDR1 is SEHNR and CDR2 is FQNEAQ (reference sequence). The CDR3 DNA reads TGTGCCAGCAGCTTAGGACTAGCGGGAGGATCCGGGGAGCTGTATTTT. Protein sequence: CASSLGLAGGSGELYF.

This clonotype has a count of ten or more. The chain combines TRBV7-8 with TRBJ1-2; maybe TRBD1 (6 bases). The CDR3 loop spans 16 amino acids. CDR1 and CDR2 from the germline V gene are SGHVS and FQNEAQ. Trimming removed 4 bases at V and 8 bases at J, with 23 bases between. The DNA of the CDR3 is TGTGCCAGCAGCTCGAGGACAGTTAGAAGCTACTGGGGCTACACCTTC. Translating gives CASSSRTVRSYWGYTF.

Ten or more counts support this clonotype. V gene TRBV7-2 combines with J gene TRBJ2-7; 8 bases map to TRBD2. The V and J ends lost 5 bases and 9 bases, in that order; junction bases with no gene match: 15. From germline, CDR1 is SGHTA and CDR2 FQGNSA. This CDR3 is 15 amino acids long. CDR3 sequence (DNA): TGTGCCAGCAGCACCCCGGGACTAGAGGGGGATAGGCAGTACTTC. It specifies CASSTPGLEGDRQYF.

This rearrangement joins TRBV18 to TRBJ1-1; 8 nucleotides match TRBD1. Germline CDR1 is KGHSH and CDR2 is LQKENI. V lost 4 bases to trimming and J lost 8 bases; unmatched junction nucleotides: 6. The CDR3 has 13 amino acids. Here the CDR3 DNA reads TGTGCCAGCTCACAGCCGGGACAGGTGGAAGCTTTCTTT. As protein: CASSQPGQVEAFF. Filled out from reference TRBV18 and TRBJ1-1, the complete variable domain reads NAGVMQNPRHLVRRRGQEARLRCSPMKGHSHVYWYRQLPEEGLKFMVYLQKENIIDESGMPKERFSAEFPKEGPSILRIQQVVRGDSAAYFCASSQPGQVEAFFGQGTRLTVV.

This clonotype was seen many times. This chain links TRBV20-1 with TRBJ1-1; D is unclear. V was pared by 0 bases and J by 3 bases, with 17 bases between. CDR1 DFQATT and CDR2 SNEGSKA come from the germline V gene (reference sequence). The CDR3 length is 16 residues. The CDR3 loop reads CSARDLRNLEDTEAFF. CDR3 DNA: TGCAGTGCTAGAGATCTTAGGAATTTGGAGGACACTGAAGCTTTCTTT.

This clonotype occurred many times. The chain couples TRBV5-1 to TRBJ2-1; D possibly corresponds to TRBD2 (7 bases). Germline values: CDR1 SGHRS, CDR2 YFSETQ. V was clipped by 1 base and J by 8 bases, with 16 bases between them. The length of the CDR3 is 15 residues. This CDR3 is CASSLSRGGRDEQFF. The CDR3 region has the DNA TGCGCCAGCAGCTTGTCTCGCGGGGGCCGGGATGAGCAGTTCTTC.

For this clonotype: A much more abundant neighbour one base away suggests this may be a read error. The chain recombines TRBV5-1 with TRBJ1-2; D gene uncertain. CDR1 and CDR2 from the germline V gene are SGHRS and YFSETQ. There are 14 residues in the CDR3. This CDR3 is CSSSLDTDGYGDTF. The CDR3 DNA follows: TGCTCCAGCAGCTTGGATACAGACGGCTATGGCGACACCTTC.

This clonotype was seen at least ten times. This sequence joins TRBV20-1 and TRBJ2-2, with no clear D. This CDR3 is built from 14 residues. The germline CDR1 and CDR2 sequences are DFQATT and SNEGSKA (reference sequence). V lost 2 bases and J 1 base, leaving 8 bases between the germline ends. For the CDR3, the DNA is TGCAGTGCTAGACGCGCGTGGAACACCGGGGAGCTGTTTTTT. Translated, it gives CSARRAWNTGELFF.

This clonotype has at least ten counts. V is TRBV3-1 and J is TRBJ2-1; D assignment may be TRBD1 or TRBD2 (5 bases each). V gave up 0 bases and J gave up 15 bases, with 21 bases separating them. CDR1 LGHDT and CDR2 YNNKEL come from the germline V gene (reference sequence). The CDR3 has 15 residues. DNA for the CDR3: TGTGCCAGCAGCCAAGATCTCTCAGCGGCCCGAGGGGTGTTCTTC. This codes for CASSQDLSAARGVFF.

This clonotype was seen many times. The rearrangement joins TRBV9 to TRBJ2-1; 7 bases are a match to TRBD1. Trimming took 4 bases from V and 1 from J; bases not matched to a gene: 8. The germline gives CDR1 SGDLS, CDR2 YYNGEE. The CDR3 extends over 16 amino acids. The CDR3 reads CASSPKQGPSYNEQFF. The CDR3, as DNA: TGTGCCAGCAGCCCAAAACAGGGGCCTTCCTACAATGAGCAGTTCTTC. The whole variable domain, filled in from reference TRBV9 and TRBJ2-1, reads DSGVTQTPKHLITATGQRVTLRCSPRSGDLSVYWYQQSLDQGLQFLIQYYNGEERAKGNILERFSAQQFPDLHSELNLSSLELGDSALYFCASSPKQGPSYNEQFFGPGTRLTVL.

As to this clonotype: A read error may be the cause here, since a much bigger clone is one base away. This chain joins TRBV4-1 and TRBJ1-2, with 7 bases lining up with TRBD1. Per the germline V gene, CDR1 is MGHRA and CDR2 is YSYEKL. The CDR3 extends over 14 amino acids. The CDR3 reads CASSPPDRPYGDTF. CDR3 bases: TGCGCCAGCAGCCCGCCGGACAGGCCCTATGGCGACACCTTC.

This clonotype occurred many times. The chain recombines TRBV5-1 with TRBJ2-7; the match to TRBD1 covers 9 bases. The CDR3 runs to 13 residues. The germline CDR1 and CDR2 sequences are SGHRS and YFSETQ. With 10 bases clipped from V and 3 bases from J, the junction kept 8 bases outside the gene matches. The CDR3 is CADRDREFYEQYF. The CDR3, as DNA: TGCGCCGATCGGGACAGGGAATTCTACGAGCAGTACTTC.

This clonotype was counted at least ten times. The chain combines TRBV14 with TRBJ2-3; D gene ambiguous. The CDR3 covers 17 residues. Trimming pared 1 base from V and 0 bases from J, leaving 14 bases between. Per the germline V gene, CDR1 is SGHDN and CDR2 is FVKESK. CDR3 nucleotides: TGTGCCAGCAGCCAAGGCAGGCATGGAATTAGCACAGATACGCAGTATTTT. Translating it yields CASSQGRHGISTDTQYF.

There are many counts of this clonotype. This chain links TRBV28 with TRBJ2-3; TRBD1 might be the D (5 bases). V lost 8 bases and J lost 1, with 13 bases in between. The CDR3 totals 14 residues. CDR1 and CDR2 (germline): MDHEN, SYDVKM. CDR3 loop: CASLRGHRTDTQYF. The CDR3 DNA is TGTGCCAGCCTCCGAGGACACCGCACAGATACGCAGTATTTT.

This clonotype was seen repeatedly, ten times or more. The V and J genes are TRBV7-9 and TRBJ1-5; D call uncertain. The CDR3 runs to 13 residues. The V end was cut by 4 bases, the J end by 5 bases, with 9 bases between. Germline lookup yields CDR1 SEHNR and CDR2 FQNEAQ (reference sequence). The CDR3 here is CASSSGEDQPQHF. The CDR3 nucleotides read TGTGCCAGCAGCTCCGGGGAAGATCAGCCCCAGCATTTT.

This clonotype was seen many times. This chain connects TRBV4-1 to TRBJ2-1; maybe TRBD1 (5 bases). Deletions cut 4 bases from V and 1 base from J, with 11 bases between. CDR1 and CDR2 from the germline V gene are MGHRA and YSYEKL. The CDR3 runs 15 residues. The CDR3 DNA reads TGCGCCAGCAGCCGTGGGGCTGGGTCCTACAATGAGCAGTTCTTC. This sequence encodes CASSRGAGSYNEQFF.

At least ten counts were recorded for this clonotype. This chain joins TRBV7-2 and TRBJ1-1; unclear D gene. Trimming stripped 5 bases from V and 2 bases from J, with 6 bases between. CDR1 is SGHTA and CDR2 is FQGNSA in the germline V gene. The CDR3 spans 12 residues. In nucleotides, the CDR3 is TGTGCCAGCAGCCTCATTAACACTGAAGCTTTCTTT. Amino acid sequence: CASSLINTEAFF.

This clonotype came up many times. The V gene is TRBV20-1, the J gene TRBJ1-6; D unresolved. The CDR3 runs to 15 residues. The germline V gene has CDR1 DFQATT and CDR2 SNEGSKA (reference sequence). Between the trimmed V and J ends, which lost 3 bases and 7 bases, there was a span of 16 bases. The CDR3 coding sequence is TGCAGTGCTAGGTCCCCCCCCGGGAGGAATTCACCCCTCCACTTT. This codes for CSARSPPGRNSPLHF.

Written as DNA, the CDR3 is TGTGCCAGCAGCTTAGGACAGGGGGCCGACGAGCAGTACTTC. It yields the protein CASSLGQGADEQYF. This chain connects TRBV7-9 to TRBJ2-7; 10 bases agree with TRBD1. Germline-derived CDR1 and CDR2 are SEHNR and FQNEAQ (reference sequence). The CDR3 is 14 residues long. V trimming: 1 base; J trimming: 5 bases; junction bases outside the gene matches: 2.

This clonotype was counted ten times or more. The V and J genes are TRBV4-1 and TRBJ2-7, with 13 bases that match TRBD2. Germline values: CDR1 MGHRA, CDR2 YSYEKL. The CDR3 runs to 16 residues. Trimming took 4 bases from V and 4 from J; bases not matched to a gene: 7. CDR3 in amino acids: CASSPTWTSGGYEQYV. The DNA for the CDR3 is TGCGCCAGCAGCCCGACCTGGACTAGCGGGGGTTACGAGCAGTACGTC.

This clonotype was picked up many times. The chain couples TRBV24-1 to TRBJ2-2, with 14 bases aligning to TRBD2. The CDR3 runs to 20 residues. V shed 3 bases, J shed 7 bases, and the junction held 15 bases outside the gene matches. Per germline, CDR1 KGHDR and CDR2 SFDVKD. CDR3 in DNA: TGTGCCACCAGTGATCCAGCGGCCACGACTAGCGGGAGGGCGATCGGGGAGCTGTTTTTT. This encodes CATSDPAATTSGRAIGELFF.

Only one count was recorded for this clonotype. The V gene is TRBV20-1, the J gene TRBJ2-1; 10 bases align to TRBD2. There are 14 residues in the CDR3. From germline, CDR1 is DFQATT and CDR2 SNEGSKA (reference sequence). V was clipped by 4 bases and J by 9 bases; unmatched bases: 9. The CDR3 protein is CSAITSGTGIEQFF. The CDR3 DNA follows: TGCAGTGCTATCACTAGCGGGACAGGCATTGAGCAGTTCTTC.

This chain links TRBV5-4 with TRBJ2-2, with 7 bases lining up with TRBD2. The germline V gene encodes CDR1 SGHNT and CDR2 YYREEE (reference sequence). The CDR3 consists of 18 residues. Germline trimming cut 1 base from V and 6 bases from J; bases unmatched to any gene: 15. CDR3 bases: TGTGCCAGCAGCTTGTCCTACCCCGGGGCGGGAGTTTCCGGGGAGCTGTTTTTT. This sequence encodes CASSLSYPGAGVSGELFF.

This clonotype was observed many times. The rearrangement links TRBV20-1 to TRBJ1-6; D is perhaps TRBD1 (5 bases). V shed 3 bases and J shed 3 bases, with 6 bases lying between them. Germline-derived CDR1 and CDR2 are DFQATT and SNEGSKA (reference sequence). CDR3 length equals 13 residues. The CDR3 DNA reads as TGCAGTGCTAGGACAGACTATAATTCACCCCTCCACTTT. Its protein is CSARTDYNSPLHF.

This clonotype was seen at least ten times. V gene TRBV7-9 combines with J gene TRBJ2-2; possible D gene TRBD1, 6 bases. Trimming removed 2 bases at V and 8 bases at J, with 21 bases between. This CDR3 is 17 amino acids long. Germline V gene sequence: CDR1 SEHNR, CDR2 FQNEAQ (reference sequence). The CDR3 DNA sequence: TGTGCCAGCAGCTTATCGTTCGGTCGGGACAAGAGAGGGGAGCTGTTTTTT. Protein product: CASSLSFGRDKRGELFF.

This clonotype was seen at least ten times. This chain uses TRBV9 with TRBJ2-1; TRBD2 matches 9 bases. The germline CDR1 and CDR2 sequences are SGDLS and YYNGEE. The junction had 6 bases not matched to a gene; V was cut back by 0 bases and J by 8 bases. The CDR3 runs to 15 residues. CDR3 sequence (DNA): TGTGCCAGCAGCGTAGGGGGACTAGCTTTCTATGAGCAGTTCTTC. Translated, it gives CASSVGGLAFYEQFF.

This clonotype was found many times. The V and J genes are TRBV28 and TRBJ2-7; no reliable D call. V lost 2 bases to trimming and J lost 7 bases, with 15 bases between them. The CDR3 sequence is 14 residues long. Germline CDR1 MDHEN, CDR2 SYDVKM. This CDR3 is CASSLHSKMREQYV. CDR3 sequence (DNA): TGTGCCAGCAGTTTACATTCTAAAATGAGGGAGCAGTACGTC.